The 28 T cell receptor beta chains in this list originate from one sample, sequenced in a study of shared clonotypes between healthy human individuals. Sequenced by immunoSEQ multiplex PCR; TCRdb stores in-frame clones only, minus some. The sample includes nearly 1,000,000 clones, 76% of them seen just once. The sample was memory CD4+ T cells sorted from blood. The subset denotes: CD45RA-negative fraction. The receptors were sampled from a man younger than 35 in good health.

The sample holds one count of this clone. Germline and junction disagree at one end, which may indicate a read error. This chain uses TRBV30 with TRBJ2-2; D gene unclear. This CDR3 contains 15 residues. Germline CDR1 and CDR2: GTSNPN and SVGIG (reference sequence). The CDR3 loop is CAWSVPKSRTEELFF. CDR3 nucleotide sequence: TGTGCCTGGAGTGTACCCAAATCGCGGACCGAGGAGCTGTTTTTT.

The chain uses TRBV30 and TRBJ2-5; a possible D gene is TRBD1 (5 bases). V lost 4 bases to trimming and J lost 2 bases, with 8 bases between them. Germline CDR1 GTSNPN, CDR2 SVGIG (reference sequence). The CDR3 runs to 12 residues. In DNA form, the CDR3 reads TGTGCCTGGAACCAGGGACAAGAGACCCAGTACTTC. Amino acid sequence: CAWNQGQETQYF.

V and J are TRBV14 and TRBJ2-1; D unclear. V gave up 4 bases and J gave up 12 bases, with 13 bases separating them. The germline gives CDR1 SGHDN, CDR2 FVKESK. The CDR3 totals 12 residues. The CDR3 is CASSRPGQVQFF. In DNA, the CDR3 is TGTGCCAGCAGCCGACCCGGGCAGGTGCAGTTCTTC.

The genes are TRBV5-4 and TRBJ2-1; 9 bases map to TRBD2. The length of the CDR3 is 16 residues. The trim removed 0 bases at V and 8 bases at J, leaving 9 bases unmatched. The germline gives CDR1 SGHNT, CDR2 YYREEE (reference sequence). The CDR3 sequence is CASSLVAGGPADEQFF. The CDR3 bases are TGTGCCAGCAGCTTGGTGGCGGGGGGGCCCGCGGATGAGCAGTTCTTC.

This clone was seen only once. V usage is TRBV19 and J usage is TRBJ2-6; 8 nucleotides align to TRBD1. Trimming removed 4 bases from V and 0 bases from J; junction bases left unmatched: 8. This CDR3 contains 18 residues. Germline CDR1 and CDR2: LNHDA and SQIVND (reference sequence). CDR3 protein: CASSNHGDRFSGANVLTF. The CDR3 DNA follows: TGTGCCAGTAGTAACCATGGGGACAGGTTCTCTGGGGCCAACGTCCTGACTTTC.

This clone has more than one count but fewer than ten. The gene calls are TRBV7-9 and TRBJ2-3, with 8 nucleotides matching TRBD2. Unmatched junction bases numbered 4, after V lost 3 bases and J lost 2 bases. This CDR3 is built from 15 residues. The germline V gene encodes CDR1 SEHNR and CDR2 FQNEAQ (reference sequence). The CDR3 sequence is CASSFQAGDTDTQYF. CDR3 nucleotide sequence: TGTGCCAGCAGCTTTCAAGCGGGGGACACAGATACGCAGTATTTT.

This clone showed up many times. This rearrangement joins TRBV6-5 to TRBJ2-5; D tentatively reads TRBD1 or TRBD2 (5 bases each). V was clipped by 5 bases and J by 5 bases, with 15 bases between them. The CDR3 spans 14 residues. Germline-derived CDR1 and CDR2 are MNHEY and SVGAGI. The CDR3 protein is CASSPTGLGETQYF. Written as DNA, the CDR3 is TGTGCCAGCAGTCCTACGGGGCTGGGGGAGACCCAGTACTTC.

This clone was recorded a few times. J is TRBJ2-7 and V is TRBV14; no firm D call. There are 17 residues in the CDR3. V was cut by 0 bases and J by 3 bases, with 18 bases left in between. Germline CDR1 reads SGHDN; CDR2 reads FVKESK. The CDR3 loop is CASSQDSLGFLDYEQYF. The DNA of the CDR3 is TGTGCCAGCAGCCAAGACTCCTTGGGGTTTTTGGACTACGAGCAGTACTTC.

This clone appeared once. The chain employs TRBV9 and TRBJ1-6; D may be TRBD1 (5 bases). V was trimmed by 2 bases and J by 5 bases, leaving 14 bases between them. This CDR3 comprises 16 residues. Germline V gene lookup returns CDR1 SGDLS and CDR2 YYNGEE. CDR3 in DNA: TGTGCCAGCAGCGTCGAGGGCAGGGAAGATAATTCACCCCTCCACTTT. The encoded protein is CASSVEGREDNSPLHF.

The chain is built from TRBV9 and TRBJ2-3, with 14 bases lining up with TRBD2. This CDR3 comprises 17 residues. The junction had 8 bases not matched to a gene; V was cut back by 4 bases and J by 4 bases. Germline V gene lookup returns CDR1 SGDLS and CDR2 YYNGEE. This chain's CDR3 is CASSPQGLAGVPDTQYF. CDR3 nucleotide sequence: TGTGCCAGCAGCCCTCAGGGACTAGCGGGAGTGCCAGATACGCAGTATTTT.

V is TRBV6-1 and J is TRBJ1-1, with unresolved D. Germline CDR1 and CDR2: MNHNS and SASEGT. V was pared by 4 bases and J by 4 bases, with 7 bases between. The CDR3 sequence is 12 residues long. The DNA for the CDR3 is TGTGCCAGCAGTGGCCATATCACTGAAGCTTTCTTT. It encodes CASSGHITEAFF.

This rearrangement joins TRBV10-3 to TRBJ2-3; 7 nucleotides align to TRBD2. The CDR3 runs to 13 residues. With 6 bases clipped from V and 4 bases from J, the junction kept 4 bases outside the gene matches. Germline CDR1 reads ENHRY; CDR2 reads SYGVKD. CDR3 DNA sequence: TGTGCCATCAGCTCCACTAGCGCAGATACGCAGTATTTT. Translation: CAISSTSADTQYF.

This rearrangement joins TRBV5-6 to TRBJ1-3; no clear D. From germline, CDR1 is SGHDT and CDR2 YYEEEE. Trimming stripped 4 bases from V and 7 bases from J, with 9 bases between. The CDR3 is 12 amino acids. CDR3 nucleotide sequence: TGTGCCAGCAGCCTCGGACGGAACACCATATATTTT. This translates into CASSLGRNTIYF.

The gene calls are TRBV10-3 and TRBJ2-4; possibly TRBD2 for D (5 bases). This CDR3 has 12 amino acids. V lost 10 bases and J 0 bases, leaving 7 bases between the germline ends. Germline values: CDR1 ENHRY, CDR2 SYGVKD. The CDR3 region is CATGLAKNIQYF. DNA for the CDR3: TGTGCCACCGGACTAGCCAAAAACATTCAGTACTTC.

This sequence joins TRBV11-2 and TRBJ2-3, with 8 bases identical to TRBD1. Germline V gene sequence: CDR1 SGHAT, CDR2 FQNNGV. Unmatched junction bases numbered 4, after V lost 5 bases and J lost 3 bases. The CDR3 has 14 residues. CDR3 protein: CASSRDRITDTQYF. The CDR3 bases are TGTGCCAGCAGCCGGGACAGGATTACAGATACGCAGTATTTT. The variable domain in full, with the rest retrieved from reference TRBV11-2 and TRBJ2-3, is EAGVAQSPRYKIIEKRQSVAFWCNPISGHATLYWYQQILGQGPKLLIQFQNNGVVDDSQLPKDRFSAERLKGVDSTLKIQPAKLEDSAVYLCASSRDRITDTQYFGPGTRLTVL.

This clone was seen more than once but under ten times. The chain uses TRBV5-1 and TRBJ1-2, with 9 bases lining up with TRBD1. CDR3 length: 16 residues. V dropped 6 bases and J dropped 8; count of bases not matched to a gene: 17. Germline lookup yields CDR1 SGHRS and CDR2 YFSETQ. The CDR3 spells CASNPKAGTGISGYTF. CDR3 nucleotides: TGCGCCAGCAACCCCAAAGCTGGGACAGGGATCAGCGGCTACACCTTC. Full variable domain (remainder filled in from reference TRBV5-1 and TRBJ1-2): KAGVTQTPRYLIKTRGQQVTLSCSPISGHRSVSWYQQTPGQGLQFLFEYFSETQRNKGNFPGRFSGRQFSNSRSEMNVSTLELGDSALYLCASNPKAGTGISGYTFGSGTRLTVV.

The chain combines TRBV10-1 with TRBJ2-7; the D is unclear. The germline V gene encodes CDR1 WNHNN and CDR2 SYGVQD (reference sequence). V was pared by 2 bases and J by 1 base, with 6 bases between. This CDR3 is built from 13 residues. In nucleotides, the CDR3 is TGCGCCAGCAGTGAGGTTAATTCCTACGAGCAGTACTTC. Translated, it gives CASSEVNSYEQYF.

The chain links TRBV5-4 to TRBJ1-4; TRBD1 matches at 9 bases. The CDR3 consists of 17 residues. CDR1 and CDR2 from the germline V gene are SGHNT and YYREEE (reference sequence). Unmatched junction bases numbered 9, after V lost 1 base and J lost 5 bases. In DNA form, the CDR3 reads TGTGCCAGCAGCTTGAAGACAGGGGGGATCCTAAATGAAAAACTGTTTTTT. This gives the protein CASSLKTGGILNEKLFF.

In its sample, this clone was seen once. The gene calls are TRBV11-1 and TRBJ1-1; D is possibly TRBD1 (6 bases). The V end lost 4 bases, the J end lost 0 bases, and 12 bases lay between the germline ends. CDR3 length: 15 amino acids. Germline V CDR1 and CDR2: SGHAT, FQDESV (reference sequence). This CDR3 reads CASSSRGGVNTEAFF. CDR3 in DNA: TGTGCCAGCAGCTCCCGAGGGGGTGTGAACACTGAAGCTTTCTTT.

The V gene is TRBV7-8, the J gene TRBJ2-2; 9 bases are a match to TRBD2. The V gene end was trimmed by 4 bases and the J gene end by 3 bases; junction bases not matched to a gene: 3. This CDR3 is built from 15 residues. CDR1 is SGHVS, CDR2 FQNEAQ, per germline. The CDR3 DNA follows: TGTGCCAGCAGCTGGAGCGGGGGGCACACCGGGGAGCTGTTTTTT. Amino acid sequence: CASSWSGGHTGELFF.

The chain recombines TRBV10-2 with TRBJ2-7, with TRBD1 identical over 7 bases. Germline V CDR1 and CDR2: WSHSY, SAAADI. The junction had 7 bases not matched to a gene; V was cut back by 9 bases and J by 2 bases. The CDR3 runs to 13 residues. CDR3 region: CASVTGTAYEQYF. The DNA for the CDR3 is TGCGCCAGTGTGACAGGGACCGCCTACGAGCAGTACTTC.

The chain has TRBV19 and TRBJ2-7; the D is unclear. Trimming left V 5 bases short and J 0 bases short, with 11 bases between. The germline V gene encodes CDR1 LNHDA and CDR2 SQIVND (reference sequence). The CDR3 sequence is 14 residues long. The CDR3 nucleotides read TGTGCCAGTAGTTCCCCGGGCGACTCCTACGAGCAGTACTTC. Its translation: CASSSPGDSYEQYF.

The V and J genes are TRBV6-1 and TRBJ1-4; tentatively, D is TRBD1 (5 bases). Germline CDR1 is MNHNS and CDR2 is SASEGT. Between the trimmed V and J ends, which lost 3 bases and 8 bases, there was a span of 25 bases. This CDR3 has 18 amino acids. The CDR3 sequence is CASSEPFSSRARVEKLFF. Written as DNA, the CDR3 is TGTGCCAGCAGTGAGCCCTTTTCCTCCAGGGCCCGAGTGGAAAAACTGTTTTTT.

V gene TRBV6-1 combines with J gene TRBJ1-4, with 11 bases identical to TRBD1. V lost 7 bases to trimming and J lost 7 bases; unmatched junction nucleotides: 5. CDR1 and CDR2 (germline): MNHNS, SASEGT. CDR3 length equals 14 residues. The CDR3 nucleotides read TGTGCCAGCACTCAGGACAGGGGGCGTGAAAAACTGTTTTTT. As protein: CASTQDRGREKLFF.

This chain connects TRBV19 to TRBJ2-3; 8 positions agree with TRBD2. With 9 bases clipped from V and 2 bases from J, the junction kept 7 bases outside the gene matches. The CDR3 sequence is 14 residues long. CDR1 and CDR2 (germline): LNHDA, SQIVND (reference sequence). The CDR3 is CASNKAGDTDTQYF. The CDR3 region has the DNA TGTGCCAGCAATAAAGCGGGGGACACAGATACGCAGTATTTT.

CDR3 DNA: TGTGCCAGCAGCTCTGGGAGGACGGGGAGGACTGAAGCTTTCTTT. Its translation is CASSSGRTGRTEAFF. The genes are TRBV5-4 and TRBJ1-1; D is ambiguous. The CDR3 length is 15 residues. V lost 3 bases and J lost 5, with 17 bases in between. Germline CDR1 SGHNT, CDR2 YYREEE (reference sequence).

This clone was counted between two and nine times. V is TRBV2 and J is TRBJ2-1; TRBD1 agrees at 8 bases. The CDR3 covers 15 residues. CDR1 SNHLY and CDR2 FYNNEI come from the germline V gene. The ends lost 3 bases at V and 6 bases at J; junction bases unmatched: 7. Here the CDR3 reads CASSDRGRRVNEQFF. CDR3 nucleotides: TGTGCCAGCAGTGACAGGGGGCGCAGGGTCAATGAGCAGTTCTTC.

The V and J genes are TRBV6-1 and TRBJ1-2; TRBD1 is a possible D gene (5 bases). The CDR3 covers 14 residues. Trimming shortened V by 3 bases and J by 2 bases, and 10 bases separated the two germline ends. CDR1 is MNHNS and CDR2 is SASEGT in the germline V gene. The CDR3 reads CASSDQGINYGYTF. In DNA form, the CDR3 reads TGTGCCAGCAGTGACCAGGGAATCAACTATGGCTACACCTTC.